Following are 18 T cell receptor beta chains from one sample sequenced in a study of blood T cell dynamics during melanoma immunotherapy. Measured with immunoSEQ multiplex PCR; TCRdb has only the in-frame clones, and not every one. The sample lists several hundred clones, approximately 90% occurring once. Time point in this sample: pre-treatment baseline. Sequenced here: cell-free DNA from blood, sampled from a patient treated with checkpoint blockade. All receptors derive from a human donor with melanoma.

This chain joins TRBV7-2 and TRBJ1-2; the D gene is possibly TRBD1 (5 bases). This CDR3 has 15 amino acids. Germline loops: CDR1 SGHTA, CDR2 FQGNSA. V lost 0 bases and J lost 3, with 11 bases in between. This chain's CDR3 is CASSLAAQGHYGYTF. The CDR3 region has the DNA TGTGCCAGCAGCTTAGCCGCGCAGGGCCACTATGGCTACACCTTC.

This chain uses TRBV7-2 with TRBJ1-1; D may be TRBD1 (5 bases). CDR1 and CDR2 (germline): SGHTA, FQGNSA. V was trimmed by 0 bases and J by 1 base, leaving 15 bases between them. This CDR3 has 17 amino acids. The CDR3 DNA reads TGTGCCAGCAGCTTAGCGCGTAGGGCAGGGCAGAACACTGAAGCTTTCTTT. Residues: CASSLARRAGQNTEAFF. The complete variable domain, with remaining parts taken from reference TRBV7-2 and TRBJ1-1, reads GAGVSQSPSNKVTEKGKDVELRCDPISGHTALYWYRQSLGQGLEFLIYFQGNSAPDKSGLPSDRFSAERTGGSVSTLTIQRTQQEDSAVYLCASSLARRAGQNTEAFFGQGTRLTVV.

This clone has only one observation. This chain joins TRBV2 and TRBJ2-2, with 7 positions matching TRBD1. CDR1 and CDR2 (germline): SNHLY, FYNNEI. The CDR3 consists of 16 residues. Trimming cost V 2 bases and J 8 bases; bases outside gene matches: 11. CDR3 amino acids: CASSEFGTDVKGELFF. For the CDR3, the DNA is TGTGCCAGCAGTGAATTTGGGACAGACGTCAAAGGGGAGCTGTTTTTT.

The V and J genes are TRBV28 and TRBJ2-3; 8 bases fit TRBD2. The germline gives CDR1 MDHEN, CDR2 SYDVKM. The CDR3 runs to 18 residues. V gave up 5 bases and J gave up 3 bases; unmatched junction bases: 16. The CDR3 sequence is CASSPTLPRGGRTDTQYF. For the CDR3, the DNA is TGTGCCAGCAGTCCCACACTCCCCCGGGGCGGGAGGACAGATACGCAGTATTTT.

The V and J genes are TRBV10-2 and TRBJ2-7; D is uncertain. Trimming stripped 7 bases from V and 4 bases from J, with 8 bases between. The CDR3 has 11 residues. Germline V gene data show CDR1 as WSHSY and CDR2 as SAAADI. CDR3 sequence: CASMHQYEQYF. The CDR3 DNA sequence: TGCGCCAGCATGCATCAATACGAGCAGTACTTC.

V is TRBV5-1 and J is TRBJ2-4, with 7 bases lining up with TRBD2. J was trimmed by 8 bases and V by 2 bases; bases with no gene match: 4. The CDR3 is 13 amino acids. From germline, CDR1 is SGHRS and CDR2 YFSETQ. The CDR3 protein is CASSFQGGDIQYF. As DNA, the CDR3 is TGCGCCAGCAGCTTTCAGGGAGGGGACATTCAGTACTTC. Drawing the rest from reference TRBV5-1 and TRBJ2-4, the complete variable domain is KAGVTQTPRYLIKTRGQQVTLSCSPISGHRSVSWYQQTPGQGLQFLFEYFSETQRNKGNFPGRFSGRQFSNSRSEMNVSTLELGDSALYLCASSFQGGDIQYFGAGTRLSVL.

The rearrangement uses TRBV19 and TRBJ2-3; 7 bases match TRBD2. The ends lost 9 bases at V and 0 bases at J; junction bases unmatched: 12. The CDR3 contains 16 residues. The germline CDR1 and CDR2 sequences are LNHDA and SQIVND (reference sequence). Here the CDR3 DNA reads TGTGCCAGCAAACAATTGGGGGGGGGTAGCACAGATACGCAGTATTTT. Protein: CASKQLGGGSTDTQYF.

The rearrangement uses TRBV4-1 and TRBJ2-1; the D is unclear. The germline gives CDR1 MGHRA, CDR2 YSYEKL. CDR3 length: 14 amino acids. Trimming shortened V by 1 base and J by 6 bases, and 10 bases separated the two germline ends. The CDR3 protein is CASSQAQVANEQFF. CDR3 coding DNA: TGCGCCAGCAGCCAAGCCCAGGTGGCCAATGAGCAGTTCTTC.

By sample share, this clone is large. Here the CDR3 DNA reads TGTGCCAGCAGCTTAGAACATTACTCCTACAATGAGCAGTTCTTC. It specifies CASSLEHYSYNEQFF. The rearrangement links TRBV11-1 to TRBJ2-1; D is unresolved. The CDR3 has 15 residues. Trimming removed 1 base from V and 0 bases from J, with 7 bases in between. The germline CDR1 and CDR2 sequences are SGHAT and FQDESV (reference sequence).

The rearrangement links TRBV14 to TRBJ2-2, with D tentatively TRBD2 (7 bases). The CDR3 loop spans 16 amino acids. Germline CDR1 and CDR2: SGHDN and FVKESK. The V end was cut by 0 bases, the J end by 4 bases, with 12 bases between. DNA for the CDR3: TGTGCCAGCAGCCAAGATCTTGGGGGGGCCACCGGGGAGCTGTTTTTT. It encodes CASSQDLGGATGELFF.

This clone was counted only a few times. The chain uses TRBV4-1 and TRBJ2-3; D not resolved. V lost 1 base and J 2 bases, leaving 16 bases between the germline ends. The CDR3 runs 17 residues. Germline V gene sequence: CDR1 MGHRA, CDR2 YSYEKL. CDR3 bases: TGCGCCAGCAGCCAAGCTCGGACCTACTCAGACACAGATACGCAGTATTTT. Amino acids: CASSQARTYSDTDTQYF.

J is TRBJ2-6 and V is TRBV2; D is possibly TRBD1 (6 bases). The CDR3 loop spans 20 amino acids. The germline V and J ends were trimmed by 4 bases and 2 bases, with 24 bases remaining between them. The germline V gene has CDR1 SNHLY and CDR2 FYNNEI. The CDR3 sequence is CASSVPDDYSQGTGANVLTF. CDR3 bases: TGTGCCAGCAGTGTCCCAGACGATTACTCACAGGGTACTGGGGCCAACGTCCTGACTTTC.

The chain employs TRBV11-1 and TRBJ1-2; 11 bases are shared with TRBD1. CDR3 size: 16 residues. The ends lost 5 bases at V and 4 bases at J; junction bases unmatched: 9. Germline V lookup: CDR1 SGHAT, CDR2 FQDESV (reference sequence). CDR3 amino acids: CASSEDRGRGIYGYTF. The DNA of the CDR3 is TGTGCCAGCAGCGAGGACAGGGGGCGTGGTATCTATGGCTACACCTTC. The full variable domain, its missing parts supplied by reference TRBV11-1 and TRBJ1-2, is EAEVAQSPRYKITEKSQAVAFWCDPISGHATLYWYRQILGQGPELLVQFQDESVVDDSQLPKDRFSAERLKGVDSTLKIQPAELGDSAMYLCASSEDRGRGIYGYTFGSGTRLTVV.

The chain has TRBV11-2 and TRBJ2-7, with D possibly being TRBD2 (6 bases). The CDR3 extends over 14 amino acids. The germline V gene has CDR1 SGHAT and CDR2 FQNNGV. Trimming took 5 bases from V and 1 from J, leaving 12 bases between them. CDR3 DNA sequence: TGTGCCAGCAGCCAGAGGGCGGGGTCCTACGAGCAGTACTTC. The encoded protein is CASSQRAGSYEQYF. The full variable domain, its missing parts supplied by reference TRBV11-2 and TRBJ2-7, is EAGVAQSPRYKIIEKRQSVAFWCNPISGHATLYWYQQILGQGPKLLIQFQNNGVVDDSQLPKDRFSAERLKGVDSTLKIQPAKLEDSAVYLCASSQRAGSYEQYFGPGTRLTVT.

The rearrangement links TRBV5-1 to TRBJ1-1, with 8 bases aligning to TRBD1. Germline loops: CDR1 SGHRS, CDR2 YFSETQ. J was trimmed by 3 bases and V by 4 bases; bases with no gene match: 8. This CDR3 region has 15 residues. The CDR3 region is CASSIRQGYDTEAFF. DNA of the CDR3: TGCGCCAGCAGCATTAGACAGGGGTACGACACTGAAGCTTTCTTT.

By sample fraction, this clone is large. In DNA form, the CDR3 reads TGCAGCGTTGCAGGGGCTGGAAACACCATATATTTT. The encoded protein is CSVAGAGNTIYF. The chain joins TRBV29-1 to TRBJ1-3; possibly TRBD1 for D (6 bases). V lost 4 bases, J lost 2 bases, and 6 bases lay in between. The CDR3 contains 12 residues. Per germline, CDR1 SQVTM and CDR2 ANQGSEA.

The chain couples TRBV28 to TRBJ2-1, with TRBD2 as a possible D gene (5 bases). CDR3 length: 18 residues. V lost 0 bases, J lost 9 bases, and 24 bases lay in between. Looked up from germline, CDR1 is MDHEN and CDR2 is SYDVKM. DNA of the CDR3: TGTGCCAGCAGTTTATGGGGCCCACCCGGAGGATTGGGCAGTGAGCAGTTCTTC. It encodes CASSLWGPPGGLGSEQFF.

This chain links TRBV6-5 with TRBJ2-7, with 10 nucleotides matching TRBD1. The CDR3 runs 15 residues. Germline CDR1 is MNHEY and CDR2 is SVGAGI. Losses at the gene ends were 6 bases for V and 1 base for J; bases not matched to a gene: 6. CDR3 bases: TGTGCCAGCAGAGCCGGGACAGGGGCGTCCTACGAGCAGTACTTC. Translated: CASRAGTGASYEQYF.